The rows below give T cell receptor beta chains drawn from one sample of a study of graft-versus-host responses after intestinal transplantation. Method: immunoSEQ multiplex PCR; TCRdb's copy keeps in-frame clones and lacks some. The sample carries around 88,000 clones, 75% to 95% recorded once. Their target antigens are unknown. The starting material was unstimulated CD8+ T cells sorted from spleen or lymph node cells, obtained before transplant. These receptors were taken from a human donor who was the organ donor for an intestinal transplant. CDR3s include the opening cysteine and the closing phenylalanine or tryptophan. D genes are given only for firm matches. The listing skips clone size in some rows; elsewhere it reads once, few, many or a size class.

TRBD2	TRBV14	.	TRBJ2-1	TGTGCCAGCAGCCAAGGACTAGCGGGAGTCAATGAGCAGTTCTTC	CASSQGLAGVNEQFF
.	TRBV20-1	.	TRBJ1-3	TGCAGGGTGCAGGGAAACACCATATATTTT	CRVQGNTIYF
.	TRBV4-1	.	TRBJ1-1	TGCGCCAGCAGCCAAGAACAACGGGGGAGGAACACTGAAGCTTTCTTT	CASSQEQRGRNTEAFF
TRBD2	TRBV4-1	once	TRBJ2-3	TGCGCCAGCAGCCTTAGCGGGAAGGTCACAGATACGCAGTATTTT	CASSLSGKVTDTQYF
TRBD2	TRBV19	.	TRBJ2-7	TGTGCCAGTAGCCTGACTAGCGGGGGGGCGGACTACGAGCAGTACTTC	CASSLTSGGADYEQYF
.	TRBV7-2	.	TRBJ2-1	TGTGCCAGCAGCTTACGGACTACTTACAATGAGCAGTTCTTC	CASSLRTTYNEQFF
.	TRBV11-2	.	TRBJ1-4	TGTGCCAGCAGCTCGGGAGGTATAACTAATGAAAAACTGTTTTTT	CASSSGGITNEKLFF
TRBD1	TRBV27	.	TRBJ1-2	TGTGCCAGCAGCCTCAGGGGGCGGTGGGGCTACACCTTC	CASSLRGRWGYTF
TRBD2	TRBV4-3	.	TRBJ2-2	TGCGCCAGCAGCCAAGTAGCGGGAGGGGGAAACACCGGGGAGCTGTTTTTT	CASSQVAGGGNTGELFF
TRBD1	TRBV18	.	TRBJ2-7	TGTGCCAGCTCACCACCTAGGGACAGAGAGGGAAACTACGAGCAGTACTTC	CASSPPRDREGNYEQYF
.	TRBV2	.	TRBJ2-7	TGTGCCAGCAGTGAAGCGCTTCCTGGGAGCTCCTACGAGCAGTACTTC	CASSEALPGSSYEQYF
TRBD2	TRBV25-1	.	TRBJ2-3	TGTGCCAGCAGTGAATTGCTTAGCGGGGTTTGCACAGATACGCAGTATTTT	CASSELLSGVCTDTQYF
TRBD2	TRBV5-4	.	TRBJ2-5	TGTGCCAGCAGCGGGGGACTAGCGGAAGAGACCCAGTACTTC	CASSGGLAEETQYF
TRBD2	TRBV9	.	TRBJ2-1	TGTGCCAGCAGCATCTGGACTAGCGGGGATGAGCAGTTCTTC	CASSIWTSGDEQFF
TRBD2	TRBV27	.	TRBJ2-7	TGTGCCAGCAGTTTAACTGGCGGGAGAGGCTACGAGCAGTACTTC	CASSLTGGRGYEQYF